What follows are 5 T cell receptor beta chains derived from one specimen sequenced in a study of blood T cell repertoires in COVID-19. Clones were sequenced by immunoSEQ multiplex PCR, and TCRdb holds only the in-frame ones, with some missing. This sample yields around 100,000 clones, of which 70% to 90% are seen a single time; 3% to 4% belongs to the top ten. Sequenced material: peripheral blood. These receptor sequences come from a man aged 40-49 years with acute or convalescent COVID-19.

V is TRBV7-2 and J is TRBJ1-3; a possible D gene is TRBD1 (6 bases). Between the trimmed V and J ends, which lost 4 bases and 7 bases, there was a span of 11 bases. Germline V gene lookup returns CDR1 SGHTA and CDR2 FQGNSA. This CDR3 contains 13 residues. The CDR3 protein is CASSSDRSNTIYF. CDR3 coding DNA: TGTGCCAGCAGCTCCGACAGGTCGAACACCATATATTTT.

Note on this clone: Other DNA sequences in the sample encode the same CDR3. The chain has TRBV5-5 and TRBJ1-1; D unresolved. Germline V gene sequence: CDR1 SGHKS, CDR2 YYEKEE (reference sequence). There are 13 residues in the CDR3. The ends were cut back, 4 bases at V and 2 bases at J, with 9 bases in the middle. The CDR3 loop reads CASSPLLNTEAFF. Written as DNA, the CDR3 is TGTGCCAGCAGCCCCCTATTAAACACTGAAGCTTTCTTT.

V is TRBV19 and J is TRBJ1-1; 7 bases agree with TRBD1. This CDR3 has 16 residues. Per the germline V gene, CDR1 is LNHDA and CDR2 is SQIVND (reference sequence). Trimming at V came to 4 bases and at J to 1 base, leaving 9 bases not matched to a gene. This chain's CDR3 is CASSTRPRDRNTEAFF. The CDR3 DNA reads TGTGCCAGTAGTACTCGCCCTAGGGACAGGAACACTGAAGCTTTCTTT.

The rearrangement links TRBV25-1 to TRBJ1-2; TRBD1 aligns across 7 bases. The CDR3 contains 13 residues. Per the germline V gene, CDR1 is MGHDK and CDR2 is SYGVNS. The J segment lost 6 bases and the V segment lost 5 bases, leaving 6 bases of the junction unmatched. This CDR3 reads CASSLNRGDGYTF. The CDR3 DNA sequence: TGTGCCAGCAGTTTAAACAGGGGTGATGGCTACACCTTC.

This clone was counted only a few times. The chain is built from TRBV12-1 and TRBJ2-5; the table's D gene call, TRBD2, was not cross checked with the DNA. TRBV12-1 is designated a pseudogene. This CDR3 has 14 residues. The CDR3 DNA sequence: TGTGCCAGCAGCTTCGTGGACGGGAAAGAGACCCAGTACTTC. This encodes CASSFVDGKETQYF.